Sequencing of this TCR beta chain was carried out in a study of cytomegalovirus exposure and HLA in healthy donors. Study background: Unique TCR beta sequences numbering approximately 120 million came from 150 million to 200 million T cells in an earlier analysis. Study-wide results and caveats: Later findings reportedly placed an Asian-associated ancestry cluster below the approximately 650-donor mean for N-insertions. Further analysis, carried out later, found HLA-associated TCR beta chains more clonally expanded than equally common other chains.

The germline V and J ends were trimmed by 3 bases and 8 bases, with 13 bases remaining between them. Germline V gene sequence: CDR1 KGHSH, CDR2 LQKENI. The CDR3 spans 13 residues. It was with 60 Vbeta and 13 Jbeta primers that the PCR ran. Generated by immunoSEQ multiplex PCR, the TCRdb table keeps only in-frame clones and is missing some. The sample comprises roughly 180,000 clones, around 82% of which are singletons, and approximately 1.6% rests with the top ten. When sampled, the donors appeared nominally healthy, though they likely had unrecorded immune exposures. This clone was seen just once. Its specificity is unknown.

The origin of this receptor is a male donor in good health and CMV-seronegative. V and J are TRBV18 and TRBJ1-2; no firm D call. The sample was PBMCs. Written as DNA, the CDR3 is TGTGCCAGCTCACCTCCACGGGGAGGAGGCTACACCTTC. Its translation: CASSPPRGGGYTF.